These T cell receptor beta chains were read from a single sample in a study of T-cell reconstitution after alpha-beta-depleted transplantation in children. TCRdb re-derived calls from the PCR reads in MiXCR, one entry per CDR3 protein. Seen here are 500,000 to 750,000 distinct CDR3 sequences, around 13% observed once, and the top ten hold approximately 2%. Source: PBMCs, mostly from graft donor cells, taken 360 days after TCRalphabeta/CD19-depleted stem cell transplant. These TCRs come from a male patient between 5 and 17 years old who had a stem cell transplant for acute myeloid leukemia, so the T cells may come from the graft donor. Both conserved end residues are trimmed from each CDR3.

CDR3 length	V gene	J gene	CDR3 protein
11	TRBV6-2/TRBV6-3	TRBJ2-2	ASSSILDGELF
13	TRBV28	TRBJ1-4	ASSLVGLTDEKLF
12	TRBV7-2	TRBJ2-7	ASRSQGSAYEQY
12	TRBV20-1	TRBJ2-1	SAPDSGKGGEQF
11	TRBV20-1	TRBJ2-2	SASSIFNRELF
14	TRBV15	TRBJ2-7	ATRRSGSQNPYEQY
14	TRBV4-1	TRBJ2-7	ASSQDPGTGFYEQY
13	TRBV28	TRBJ2-1	ASRFSGLPRYEQF
10	TRBV12-3/TRBV12-4	TRBJ2-5	ASEGMRETQY
12	TRBV29-1	TRBJ1-1	SVHRMTGNTEAF
13	TRBV15	TRBJ2-3	ATLGVSGSTDTQY
19	TRBV11-2	TRBJ2-7	ASSLVSLGPSMRPNSYEQY
12	TRBV9	TRBJ2-7	ASSANGVSYEQY
13	TRBV23-1	TRBJ2-1	ASRGGLISYNEQF
11	TRBV5-1	TRBJ2-7	ASSPAGRYEQY
14	TRBV7-6	TRBJ2-1	ASSPGTSGRHNEQF
14	TRBV5-1	TRBJ1-1	ASSFDGTPRNTEAF
11	TRBV29-1	TRBJ2-5	SVPRGTGVTQY
16	TRBV4-2	TRBJ2-4	ASSLRSLAGVGENIQY
15	TRBV11-2	TRBJ1-2	ASSKWGQGAPGYGYT
14	TRBV7-3	TRBJ2-7	ASSLRGGGRAVEQY
13	TRBV10-3	TRBJ2-1	AITVLAGAHNEQF
12	TRBV20-1	TRBJ2-3	SARDFSSTDTQY
14	TRBV5-1	TRBJ2-7	ASSLKAGGSTYEQY
14	TRBV27	TRBJ1-4	ASSLYPATGGEKLF
12	TRBV18	TRBJ2-5	ASSPIRGHETQY